The 28 T cell receptor beta chains reported below all come from one sample, sequenced in a study of beta chain features in type 1 diabetes. Every isolated RNA sample was fully reverse transcribed, so sequencing captured expressed TCRB transcripts. Method: immunoSEQ multiplex PCR; TCRdb's copy keeps in-frame clones and lacks some. This table holds 120,000 or so clones, 17% found once. Their cognate antigens are unknown. Study results and caveats: All four CD4+ subsets of Type 1 diabetes patients contained TCRB CDR3s that were moderately but significantly shorter.

The sequencing input was central memory CD4+ T cells from blood. Source of these receptors: a man between 18 and 29 years old with type 1 diabetes.

Of note for this clone: This likely stems from a read error, as it lies one base from a far larger clone. At the DNA level, this CDR3 is encoded by other sequences in the same sample as well. The rearrangement uses TRBV6-6 and TRBJ1-5, with D perhaps TRBD1 (6 bases). The length of the CDR3 is 16 residues. Trimming removed 8 bases from V and 2 bases from J, with 19 bases in between. CDR1 is MNHNY, CDR2 SVGAGI, per germline (reference sequence). CDR3 amino acids: CASGARGGGRNQPQHF. The CDR3 coding sequence is TGTGCCAGCGGAGCTAGAGGGGGGGGTCGCAATCAGCCCCAGCATTTT.

In its sample, this clone was seen a few times. The J gene is TRBJ2-1, the V gene TRBV6-5; 14 nucleotides align to TRBD2. The CDR3 is 15 residues long. Germline CDR1 is MNHEY and CDR2 is SVGAGI. V lost 7 bases, J lost 5 bases, and 4 bases stayed unmatched. CDR3 coding DNA: TGTGCCAGCATACGACTAGCGGGGGGGCACAATGAGCAGTTCTTC. Its translation is CASIRLAGGHNEQFF.

This chain links TRBV18 with TRBJ2-1; perhaps TRBD2 as D (5 bases). V was trimmed by 3 bases and J by 4 bases, leaving 7 bases between them. Looked up from germline, CDR1 is KGHSH and CDR2 is LQKENI. This CDR3 has 13 residues. Here the CDR3 reads CASSPSAYNEQFF. The CDR3 coding sequence is TGTGCCAGCTCACCTAGCGCGTACAATGAGCAGTTCTTC.

In its sample, this clone was seen a few times. The V and J genes are TRBV10-3 and TRBJ2-3, with 9 bases matching TRBD1. CDR1 is ENHRY, CDR2 SYGVKD, per germline. The V and J ends lost 6 bases and 2 bases, in that order; junction bases with no gene match: 9. This CDR3 has 16 residues. The CDR3 sequence: CAIRGQGTPFTDTQYF. Written as DNA, the CDR3 is TGTGCCATCAGAGGACAGGGGACCCCCTTCACAGATACGCAGTATTTT.

The chain carries TRBV30 and TRBJ2-7; the match to TRBD2 covers 11 bases. V lost 0 bases and J lost 0; bases outside the gene matches: 1. This CDR3 is 15 amino acids long. Per the germline V gene, CDR1 is GTSNPN and CDR2 is SVGIG (reference sequence). CDR3 coding DNA: TGTGCCTGGAGTGTAGGGACTAGCGGCTCCTACGAGCAGTACTTC. This translates into CAWSVGTSGSYEQYF.

This clone rates as medium-sized (0.01 to 0.1%). The chain couples TRBV10-3 to TRBJ2-1, with a tentative D call TRBD1 (6 bases). The CDR3 is made up of 12 amino acids. Trimming shortened V by 11 bases and J by 10 bases, and 18 bases separated the two germline ends. The germline V gene has CDR1 ENHRY and CDR2 SYGVKD. In nucleotides, the CDR3 is TGTGCCGGGGGCCCCGGGGCAGGGGAGCAGTTCTTC. It codes for CAGGPGAGEQFF.

J is TRBJ1-1 and V is TRBV2, with TRBD1 as a possible D gene (5 bases). Germline CDR1 SNHLY, CDR2 FYNNEI. Trimming shortened V by 2 bases and J by 7 bases, and 14 bases separated the two germline ends. This CDR3 has 14 amino acids. The CDR3 region is CASSESGRGGEAFF. The DNA for the CDR3 is TGTGCCAGCAGTGAAAGTGGTCGGGGCGGTGAAGCTTTCTTT.

This clone turned up a few times. The genes are TRBV6-5 and TRBJ1-1; D uncertain. V lost 6 bases to trimming and J lost 5 bases, with 16 bases between them. Germline V CDR1 and CDR2: MNHEY, SVGAGI. The CDR3 is 14 residues long. CDR3 bases: TGTGCCAGCAGCCCGACATCCGGAACGACTGAAGCTTTCTTT. It codes for CASSPTSGTTEAFF.

This clone was recorded a few times. V usage is TRBV29-1 and J usage is TRBJ2-5; TRBD2 aligns across 9 bases. The CDR3 covers 14 residues. With V trimmed by 0 bases and J by 4 bases, 3 bases remained unmatched. Germline lookup yields CDR1 SQVTM and CDR2 ANQGSEA. CDR3 sequence reads: CSVEERGGRETQYF. The CDR3 nucleotides read TGCAGCGTTGAAGAGCGGGGGGGCCGAGAGACCCAGTACTTC.

J is TRBJ1-1 and V is TRBV7-9, with no clear D. The CDR3 has 16 amino acids. The V end was cut by 1 base, the J end by 0 bases, with 12 bases between. Germline V CDR1 and CDR2: SEHNR, FQNEAQ (reference sequence). In nucleotides, the CDR3 is TGTGCCAGCAGCTTAGGTTCGGGAGCGATGAACACTGAAGCTTTCTTT. Translating it yields CASSLGSGAMNTEAFF.

This clone occurred many times. This sequence joins TRBV6-6 and TRBJ1-1; 9 bases map to TRBD1. The germline V gene has CDR1 MNHNY and CDR2 SVGAGI (reference sequence). V shed 5 bases, J shed 4 bases, and the junction held 8 bases outside the gene matches. This CDR3 has 15 residues. CDR3 sequence (DNA): TGTGCCAGCAGTACCACCGGGACAGGGATCACTGAAGCTTTCTTT. This gives the protein CASSTTGTGITEAFF.

The V gene is TRBV4-3, the J gene TRBJ1-4, with D uncertain. This CDR3 is 16 amino acids long. The germline CDR1 and CDR2 sequences are LGHNA and YSLEER. V dropped 0 bases and J dropped 8 bases, with 16 bases sitting between them. CDR3 sequence (DNA): TGCGCCAGCAGCCAAGATCGTACTAGGACGGGCGAAAAACTGTTTTTT. This translates into CASSQDRTRTGEKLFF.

This clone was seen more than once but under ten times. This chain joins TRBV6-5 and TRBJ2-7; 7 bases are shared with TRBD2. The V segment lost 7 bases and the J segment 7 bases; nucleotides outside the gene matches: 10. The CDR3 sequence is 13 residues long. Germline V gene sequence: CDR1 MNHEY, CDR2 SVGAGI. The CDR3 reads CASTPEERGEQYF. CDR3 sequence (DNA): TGTGCCAGCACCCCAGAGGAGCGGGGTGAGCAGTACTTC.

The CDR3 region is CASSQDVSGSDTQYF. Written as DNA, the CDR3 is TGCGCCAGCAGCCAAGATGTTTCCGGGTCGGATACGCAGTATTTT. The rearrangement joins TRBV4-1 to TRBJ2-3; D unclear. Germline CDR1 is MGHRA and CDR2 is YSYEKL. The CDR3 sequence is 15 residues long. The ends were cut back, 0 bases at V and 6 bases at J, with 13 bases in the middle.

This sequence joins TRBV2 and TRBJ1-2; 7 bases align to TRBD1. This CDR3 has 14 amino acids. With 6 bases clipped from V and 1 base from J, the junction kept 5 bases outside the gene matches. Germline V gene data show CDR1 as SNHLY and CDR2 as FYNNEI. DNA for the CDR3: TGTGCCAGCAGCGGGGACAGCAGTAACTATGGCTACACCTTC. This translates into CASSGDSSNYGYTF. The variable domain in full, completed from reference TRBV2 and TRBJ1-2, reads EPEVTQTPSHQVTQMGQEVILRCVPISNHLYFYWYRQILGQKVEFLVSFYNNEISEKSEIFDDQFSVERPDGSNFTLKIRSTKLEDSAMYFCASSGDSSNYGYTFGSGTRLTVV.

The V and J genes are TRBV7-3 and TRBJ1-1; D unresolved. CDR1 and CDR2 (germline): SGHTA, FQGTGA. V lost 1 base, J lost 11 bases, and 14 bases lay in between. The CDR3 contains 13 residues. CDR3 bases: TGTGCCAGCAGCTTAAGCGAGGAGGGTAGGGCTTTCTTT. Translated: CASSLSEEGRAFF.

This clone was observed a few times. The CDR3 sequence is CASSVGDRVREQYF. The CDR3 DNA reads as TGTGCCAGCAGCGTAGGGGACAGGGTGAGGGAGCAGTACTTC. The J gene is TRBJ2-7, the V gene TRBV9, with 9 positions matching TRBD1. The trim removed 0 bases at V and 7 bases at J, leaving 5 bases unmatched. CDR1 SGDLS and CDR2 YYNGEE come from the germline V gene. The CDR3 runs to 14 residues.

The gene calls are TRBV5-1 and TRBJ2-3; D possibly corresponds to TRBD1 (6 bases). Germline V CDR1 and CDR2: SGHRS, YFSETQ. The CDR3 extends over 14 amino acids. V gave up 4 bases and J gave up 6 bases, with 15 bases separating them. The CDR3 nucleotides are TGCGCCAGCAGCCTCGGACAGACTGGGGATACGCAGTATTTT. This codes for CASSLGQTGDTQYF.

This clone was seen a few times. The V gene is TRBV7-2, the J gene TRBJ2-1; 14 bases line up with TRBD2. The germline V gene encodes CDR1 SGHTA and CDR2 FQGNSA. The CDR3 runs 16 residues. V dropped 4 bases and J dropped 9; count of bases not matched to a gene: 8. The CDR3: CASSSTSGRAGGEQFF. As DNA, the CDR3 is TGTGCCAGCAGCTCGACTAGCGGGAGGGCCGGAGGTGAGCAGTTCTTC.

The chain combines TRBV25-1 with TRBJ1-3; D gene ambiguous. Germline lookup yields CDR1 MGHDK and CDR2 SYGVNS. V was pared by 5 bases and J by 1 base, with 3 bases between. The CDR3 runs to 12 residues. The CDR3, as DNA: TGTGCCAGCAGTCTTTCTGGAAACACCATATATTTT. Translation gives CASSLSGNTIYF.

This clone occurred many times. The chain uses TRBV29-1 and TRBJ2-5; D is unresolved. Trimming shortened V by 1 base and J by 1 base, and 7 bases separated the two germline ends. CDR3 length: 13 residues. Per germline, CDR1 SQVTM and CDR2 ANQGSEA. CDR3 loop: CSVEAETQETQYF. DNA for the CDR3: TGCAGCGTTGAAGCAGAAACCCAAGAGACCCAGTACTTC. Full variable domain (missing parts from reference TRBV29-1 and TRBJ2-5): SAVISQKPSRDICQRGTSLTIQCQVDSQVTMMFWYRQQPGQSLTLIATANQGSEATYESGFVIDKFPISRPNLTFSTLTVSNMSPEDSSIYLCSVEAETQETQYFGPGTRLLVL.

At least ten counts were recorded for this clone. The chain carries TRBV19 and TRBJ1-1, with 7 bases lining up with TRBD1. The CDR3 consists of 18 residues. Germline loops: CDR1 LNHDA, CDR2 SQIVND (reference sequence). After removal of 5 bases from V and 3 bases from J, the junction contained 18 bases not matched to a gene. The CDR3 sequence is CASSPKRTGSSWDTEAFF. The CDR3 coding sequence is TGTGCCAGTAGTCCCAAGAGGACAGGCTCATCTTGGGACACTGAAGCTTTCTTT.

This rearrangement joins TRBV19 to TRBJ1-2, with D hard to call. The CDR3 extends over 13 amino acids. V gave up 7 bases and J gave up 5 bases, with 14 bases separating them. CDR1 is LNHDA, CDR2 SQIVND, per germline (reference sequence). The DNA for the CDR3 is TGTGCCAGTACCTCGACGGCAGGATATGGCTACACCTTC. This gives the protein CASTSTAGYGYTF.

This chain uses TRBV11-1 with TRBJ2-4; 9 nucleotides match TRBD2. This CDR3 is built from 16 residues. Trimming at V came to 3 bases and at J to 8 bases, leaving 11 bases not matched to a gene. Germline loops: CDR1 SGHAT, CDR2 FQDESV (reference sequence). The CDR3 sequence: CASSLSPAGGRDIQYF. CDR3 coding DNA: TGTGCCAGCAGCTTGAGCCCAGCGGGGGGAAGGGACATTCAGTACTTC.

The chain links TRBV6-6 to TRBJ1-4; no reliable D call. This CDR3 has 12 amino acids. Germline CDR1 MNHNY, CDR2 SVGAGI (reference sequence). Between the trimmed V and J ends, which lost 10 bases and 6 bases, there was a span of 12 bases. The CDR3 DNA follows: TGTGCCACCCAGAAGCCCTATGAAAAACTGTTTTTT. This codes for CATQKPYEKLFF.

This clone came up a few times. This rearrangement joins TRBV7-9 to TRBJ2-3; D is unclear. Germline V gives CDR1 SEHNR, CDR2 FQNEAQ (reference sequence). The CDR3 covers 14 residues. Trimming removed 2 bases from V and 3 bases from J, with 9 bases in between. CDR3 loop: CASSLTPGTDTQYF. CDR3 DNA sequence: TGTGCCAGCAGCTTAACCCCGGGTACAGATACGCAGTATTTT.

The sample holds a few counts of this clone. The rearrangement uses TRBV19 and TRBJ2-1; 8 bases align to TRBD2. Germline trimming cut 4 bases from V and 4 bases from J; bases unmatched to any gene: 3. CDR1 and CDR2 from the germline V gene are LNHDA and SQIVND (reference sequence). CDR3 length: 14 amino acids. Here the CDR3 reads CASSSSGIYNEQFF. CDR3 in DNA: TGTGCCAGTAGTAGTAGCGGGATATACAATGAGCAGTTCTTC.

This clone has more than one count but fewer than ten. This chain uses TRBV11-2 with TRBJ2-5, with TRBD1 as a possible D gene (6 bases). The germline V and J ends were trimmed by 5 bases and 1 base, with 17 bases remaining between them. CDR1 and CDR2 (germline): SGHAT, FQNNGV. CDR3 size: 16 residues. The CDR3 nucleotides are TGTGCCAGCAGCAGCAAAGGGGGTAGCATCCAAGAGACCCAGTACTTC. It is translated as CASSSKGGSIQETQYF.